A selection of T cell receptor beta chains follows, all from one sample in a study of early T cells in non-severe SARS-CoV-2 infection. TCRdb passed the 5' RACE reads through MiXCR, listing each CDR3 protein once. The sample has 55,000 to 75,000 distinct CDR3 sequences, more than 7.5% seen once. Material for sequencing was whole blood. The receptor source for this set is an adult who was a healthcare worker with PCR-confirmed SARS-CoV-2 infection or an uninfected control (not recorded which). Both conserved end residues are part of each CDR3. D genes are given only for firm matches. The size field is filled for only some rows; it gives once, few, many or a size class.

V gene	J gene	clone size	D gene	CDR3 DNA	CDR3 protein
TRBV25-1	TRBJ1-4	-	-	TGTGCCAGCAGTGAACGGACCTGGGGCGAAAAACTGTTTTTT	CASSERTWGEKLFF
TRBV7-2	TRBJ2-1	-	-	TGTGCCAGCAGCCCCAGGAGAGTCTGGGAGCAGTTCTTC	CASSPRRVWEQFF
TRBV5-5	TRBJ2-7	few	-	TGTGCCAGCAGAGGACGGGACTTGGCGAACCGGGAGAGATCCTACGAGCAGTACTTC	CASRGRDLANRERSYEQYF
TRBV3-1	TRBJ1-1	many	-	TGTGCCAGCAGCCAAGAAGGGGACGCTGAAGCTTTCTTT	CASSQEGDAEAFF
TRBV28	TRBJ2-4	many	TRBD1	TGTGCCAGCACCGGACAGGAAGGGGCCAAAAACATTCAGTACTTC	CASTGQEGAKNIQYF
TRBV5-6	TRBJ2-2	-	-	TGTGCCAGCAGCTTGGCCCCACTAGCCGGGGAGCTGTTTTTT	CASSLAPLAGELFF
TRBV7-3	TRBJ2-7	few	TRBD1	TGTGCCAGCAGCCCGGACAGGGCCAACGAGCAGTACTTC	CASSPDRANEQYF
TRBV11-2	TRBJ2-1	many	TRBD2	TGTGCCAGCAGCTTAGGACGGAAAGTAGCGGGAGAATCCTACAATGAGCAGTTCTTC	CASSLGRKVAGESYNEQFF
TRBV12-3/TRBV12-4	TRBJ2-2	many	-	TGTGCCAGCACGGGTCCCGGGGAGCTGTTTTTT	CASTGPGELFF
TRBV3-1	TRBJ2-1	-	-	TGTGCCAGCAGCCACCCAGTGGGGGCCTACAATGAGCAGTTCTTC	CASSHPVGAYNEQFF
TRBV20-1	TRBJ2-1	many	-	TGCAGTGCTCCTACCCCGAAGGGAGTGATCAACAATGAGCAGTTCTTC	CSAPTPKGVINNEQFF
TRBV6-6	TRBJ2-5	-	-	TGTGCCAGCTCAGGGGGAGGAGAGACCCAGTACTTC	CASSGGGETQYF
TRBV5-1	TRBJ2-3	many	TRBD2	TGCGCCAGCAGCTTCACCCCCGGGCTAGCGGGCCGGAGGGCAGATACGCAGTATTTT	CASSFTPGLAGRRADTQYF
TRBV28	TRBJ2-7	many	TRBD1	TGTGCCAGCAGTCAACCCACCCCAGGGACAGGGGCCCACGAGCAGTACTTC	CASSQPTPGTGAHEQYF
TRBV7-2	TRBJ2-3	-	-	TGTGCCAGCAGCCTCCACTCAGATACGCAGTATTTT	CASSLHSDTQYF
TRBV4-1	TRBJ2-1	many	TRBD2	TGCGCCAGCAGCCAAGAGGGGGGGACTAGATATGAGCAGTTCTTC	CASSQEGGTRYEQFF
TRBV27	TRBJ2-2	-	TRBD2	TGTGCCAGCAGTTCCGCGTTCGGACTAGCGGGCCACACCGGGGAGCTGTTTTTT	CASSSAFGLAGHTGELFF
TRBV3-1	TRBJ2-1	few	-	TGTGCCAGCAGCCAAGATCTGGGAGGTCGAGGGAATGAGCAGTTCTTC	CASSQDLGGRGNEQFF
TRBV15	TRBJ2-7	few	-	TGTGCCACCAGCAGTGCAGGGACGAACGAGCAGTACTTC	CATSSAGTNEQYF
TRBV14	TRBJ2-7	many	TRBD1	TGTGCCAGCAGCCTCCGGGACAGGTACGGCGAGCAGTACTTC	CASSLRDRYGEQYF
TRBV5-6	TRBJ2-1	-	-	TGTGCCAGCAGCTTGTTTCGGGGCAATGAGCAGTTCTTC	CASSLFRGNEQFF
TRBV28	TRBJ2-2	few	TRBD2	TGTGCCAGCATGGGAGGGGACGCGAACACCGGGGAGCTGTTTTTT	CASMGGDANTGELFF
TRBV18	TRBJ1-1	many	-	TGTGCCAGCTCACCAGGGACCGCGAACACTGAAGCTTTCTTT	CASSPGTANTEAFF
TRBV29-1	TRBJ1-2	-	TRBD1	TGCAGCGCTGAACCAAGAACAGGGGGCGCTTCAGGGGGCTACACCTTC	CSAEPRTGGASGGYTF
TRBV7-3	TRBJ2-6	-	-	TGTGCCAGCAGCAAGGGAAGCTCTGGGGCCAACGTCCTGACTTTC	CASSKGSSGANVLTF
TRBV21-1	TRBJ2-7	-	-	TGTGCCAGCAGCAAAGTCAACAGCCTCCCCTACTTC	CASSKVNSLPYF
TRBV20-1	TRBJ1-1	-	-	TGCAGTGCTAGGACAGAGAATGGCGGCAACACTGAAGCTTTCTTT	CSARTENGGNTEAFF
TRBV13	TRBJ2-7	many	-	TGTGCCAGCAGCTTCGGGCATAACTCCTACGAGCAGTACTTC	CASSFGHNSYEQYF
TRBV18	TRBJ2-1	many	-	TGTGCCAGCTCACCAGAGCTCGGCCATCGAGAGCAGTTCTTC	CASSPELGHREQFF
TRBV3-1	TRBJ2-7	few	TRBD2	TGTGCCAGCAGCCCCCGCGGGGCGGGAGCCACCTACGAGCAGTACTTC	CASSPRGAGATYEQYF
TRBV7-8	TRBJ2-5	many	TRBD2	TGTGCCAGCAGCTTACAACGTCTAGCGGGGCGGGAGACCCAGTACTTC	CASSLQRLAGRETQYF
TRBV6-6	TRBJ1-2	few	TRBD1	TGTGCCAGTGGGGACAGGGGAGTCCCTAACTATGGCTACACCTTC	CASGDRGVPNYGYTF
TRBV6-6	TRBJ2-5	few	TRBD1	TGTGCCAGCAGCCTACGTCCCGACAGGGTGGGCCCCCAAGAGACCCAGTACTTC	CASSLRPDRVGPQETQYF
TRBV20-1	TRBJ2-1	many	TRBD2	TGCAGTGCTACCCCGGGACTAGCGGACAATGAGCAGTTCTTC	CSATPGLADNEQFF
TRBV10-1	TRBJ1-6	many	-	TGCGCCAGCAGTGAGACAGCTAATTCACCCCTCCACTTT	CASSETANSPLHF
TRBV14	TRBJ2-4	few	-	TGTGCCAGCAGCCAAGAGGTCGGGGGAGCCAAAAACATTCAGTACTTC	CASSQEVGGAKNIQYF
TRBV10-1	TRBJ1-2	-	-	TGCGCCAGCATTGGGACCTATGGCTACACCTTC	CASIGTYGYTF
TRBV20-1	TRBJ2-3	many	TRBD2	TGCAGTGCAATAGCGGGGTTCACAGATACGCAGTATTTT	CSAIAGFTDTQYF
TRBV14	TRBJ2-1	many	TRBD2	TGTGCCAGCAGCCCCTTAAGGGGACTAGCGGGCGCGTCTCTCGACTACAATGAGCAGTTCTTC	CASSPLRGLAGASLDYNEQFF
TRBV5-4	TRBJ2-5	many	-	TGTGCCAGCAGCCCTACCTTGCAAGAGACCCAGTACTTC	CASSPTLQETQYF
TRBV28	TRBJ1-2	-	-	TGTGCCAGCAGTGGGGTCGAGGGTCTAGGAGATGGCTACACCTTC	CASSGVEGLGDGYTF
TRBV12-5	TRBJ2-1	few	-	TGTGCTAGTGGTTCAACTGGGACTTCCAATGAGCAGTTCTTC	CASGSTGTSNEQFF
TRBV18	TRBJ1-1	-	-	TGTGCCAGCTCACCTTTGAAAGGGCTGAACACTGAAGCTTTCTTT	CASSPLKGLNTEAFF
TRBV11-3	TRBJ2-4	many	-	TGTGCCAGCAGCTTAGAAGCCGAAAACATTCAGTACTTC	CASSLEAENIQYF
TRBV18	TRBJ2-7	few	-	TGTGCCAGCTCTCCCCGGGCCAGCTCCTACGAGCAGTACTTC	CASSPRASSYEQYF
TRBV7-6	TRBJ2-3	many	-	TGTGCCAGCAGCCGCTCGGCCGGGGACACAGATACGCAGTATTTT	CASSRSAGDTDTQYF
TRBV15	TRBJ2-7	many	TRBD2	TGTGCCACCAGCAGATTCGCGGGAGAATGGTACGAGCAGTACTTC	CATSRFAGEWYEQYF
TRBV6-1	TRBJ2-1	many	TRBD2	TGTGCCAGCAGTCTCGGACTAGCGGGCTCCTACAATGAGCAGTTCTTC	CASSLGLAGSYNEQFF
TRBV6-4	TRBJ2-2	-	-	TGTGCCAGCAAGTATTCTTTGAACACCGGGGAGCTGTTTTTT	CASKYSLNTGELFF
TRBV6-1	TRBJ1-2	many	-	TGTGCCTCCGAGGGGCGACTATATGGCTACACCTTC	CASEGRLYGYTF
TRBV12-3/TRBV12-4	TRBJ2-5	many	-	TGTGCCAGCAACCGGGCGGCCAGCCAAGAGACCCAGTACTTC	CASNRAASQETQYF
TRBV2	TRBJ2-7	-	-	TGTGCCAGCGGTGGGCTAGCGAGCTCCTACGAGCAGTACTTC	CASGGLASSYEQYF
TRBV5-1	TRBJ1-1	-	-	TGCGCCAGCAGCTTGTTCCCCGACAGGTCCACTGAAGCTTTCTTT	CASSLFPDRSTEAFF
TRBV20-1	TRBJ1-1	many	-	TGCAGTGCTAGAGATGACCCTAACACTGAAGCTTTCTTT	CSARDDPNTEAFF
TRBV20-1	TRBJ1-2	many	-	TGCAGTGCTAGAGATGGCTATGGCTACACCTTC	CSARDGYGYTF